One sample yielded the 18 T cell receptor beta chains listed below, sequenced in a study of cytomegalovirus exposure and HLA in healthy donors. The study ran its PCR with 60 Vbeta and 13 Jbeta primers. Produced via immunoSEQ multiplex PCR; TCRdb's table is partial and in-frame only. Recorded here are 200,000 to 250,000 clones; the top ten clones represent 0.9% to 1.4%. The sequencing sample was made of PBMCs. All receptors derive from a girl aged 2 to 9 in good health and CMV-seropositive.

V gene TRBV7-6 combines with J gene TRBJ2-3; TRBD2 matches 14 bases. This CDR3 region has 20 residues. V shed 4 bases, J shed 0 bases, and the junction held 12 bases outside the gene matches. CDR1 is SGHVS, CDR2 FNYEAQ, per germline. The CDR3: CASSSAGLAGVVVSTDTQYF. In DNA, the CDR3 is TGTGCCAGCAGCTCAGCGGGACTAGCGGGAGTAGTAGTGAGCACAGATACGCAGTATTTT.

The gene calls are TRBV4-2 and TRBJ2-1; D is possibly TRBD2 (7 bases). The CDR3 is 18 amino acids. The V gene lost 0 bases and the J gene lost 7 bases, with 22 bases spanning the gap. Germline values: CDR1 LGHNA, CDR2 YNFKEQ. This CDR3 reads CASSQEWGGRGVWNEQFF. Written as DNA, the CDR3 is TGTGCCAGCAGCCAAGAATGGGGGGGCAGGGGTGTCTGGAATGAGCAGTTCTTC.

The V gene is TRBV2, the J gene TRBJ1-2; D is ambiguous. Germline V gene sequence: CDR1 SNHLY, CDR2 FYNNEI. Deletions cut 5 bases from V and 4 bases from J, with 8 bases between. The CDR3 runs to 12 residues. CDR3 amino acids: CASSRTVYGYTF. As DNA, the CDR3 is TGTGCCAGCAGTAGGACTGTCTATGGCTACACCTTC.

This chain uses TRBV5-6 with TRBJ2-5, with D tentatively TRBD1 (5 bases). Germline V gene lookup returns CDR1 SGHDT and CDR2 YYEEEE. Trimming cost V 2 bases and J 4 bases, with 9 bases left between them. This CDR3 spans 13 amino acids. DNA for the CDR3: TGTGCCAGCAGCTTTTGGGGCTCAGAGACCCAGTACTTC. It encodes CASSFWGSETQYF.

The chain is built from TRBV7-2 and TRBJ2-7, with TRBD2 matching over 8 bases. Losses at the gene ends were 4 bases for V and 0 bases for J; bases not matched to a gene: 17. The CDR3 runs to 19 residues. Per the germline V gene, CDR1 is SGHTA and CDR2 is FQGNSA. The CDR3 region has the DNA TGTGCCAGCAGCTCCCGGGGGGGGGCCGGAGCGGGAGTCTCCTACGAGCAGTACTTC. Protein product: CASSSRGGAGAGVSYEQYF.

The gene calls are TRBV27 and TRBJ2-1; D is ambiguous. V was trimmed by 6 bases and J by 3 bases, leaving 6 bases between them. This CDR3 contains 12 residues. Looked up from germline, CDR1 is MNHEY and CDR2 is SMNVEV (reference sequence). CDR3 DNA: TGTGCCAGCAGGCGATACTACAATGAGCAGTTCTTC. It yields the protein CASRRYYNEQFF.

This chain links TRBV9 with TRBJ2-3; D not certain. The V gene lost 0 bases and the J gene lost 5 bases, with 4 bases spanning the gap. In germline, CDR1 is SGDLS, CDR2 YYNGEE. CDR3 size: 12 residues. The CDR3 nucleotides are TGTGCCAGCAGCGTAGGTCTAGATACGCAGTATTTT. Its translation: CASSVGLDTQYF.

As for this clone: The sample contains more than one DNA sequence encoding this CDR3. This chain joins TRBV28 and TRBJ1-5, with 7 bases lining up with TRBD1. CDR1 is MDHEN and CDR2 is SYDVKM in the germline V gene. This CDR3 has 12 amino acids. V dropped 5 bases and J dropped 16; count of bases not matched to a gene: 11. The CDR3, as DNA: TGTGCCAGCAGTACCGCGACAGGGTTTGGACATTTT. The encoded protein is CASSTATGFGHF. Complete variable domain (other parts from reference TRBV28 and TRBJ1-5): DVKVTQSSRYLVKRTGEKVFLECVQDMDHENMFWYRQDPGLGLRLIYFSYDVKMKEKGDIPEGYSVSREKKERFSLILESASTNQTSMYLCASSTATGFGHFGDGTRLSIL.

The gene calls are TRBV7-9 and TRBJ2-7; 12 positions agree with TRBD2. The V segment lost 5 bases and the J segment 7 bases; nucleotides outside the gene matches: 12. This CDR3 contains 16 residues. The V gene's germline CDR1 is SEHNR and CDR2 FQNEAQ (reference sequence). CDR3 amino acids: CASSLTLAGGPKEQYF. CDR3 nucleotides: TGTGCCAGCAGCCTGACTCTAGCGGGAGGGCCGAAGGAGCAGTACTTC.

The J gene is TRBJ1-1, the V gene TRBV6-6, with 8 positions matching TRBD1. This CDR3 has 15 amino acids. From germline, CDR1 is MNHNY and CDR2 SVGAGI (reference sequence). Trimming took 0 bases from V and 5 from J; bases not matched to a gene: 5. The CDR3 protein is CASSYSQGAGTEAFF. In DNA, the CDR3 is TGTGCCAGCAGTTACTCTCAGGGGGCAGGGACTGAAGCTTTCTTT.

The chain has TRBV6-4 and TRBJ1-1; D is undetermined. Germline V gene data show CDR1 as MRHNA and CDR2 as SNTAGT. The CDR3 is 10 residues long. With 8 bases removed from V and 11 bases from J, the gap between germline ends came to 12 bases. CDR3 amino acids: CASAYLRAFF. The CDR3 coding sequence is TGTGCCAGCGCTTATCTGCGGGCTTTCTTT.

The V and J genes are TRBV5-4 and TRBJ2-1, with D maybe TRBD2 (5 bases). The CDR3 loop spans 17 amino acids. V was clipped by 1 base and J by 0 bases, with 14 bases between them. Looked up from germline, CDR1 is SGHNT and CDR2 is YYREEE (reference sequence). CDR3 in DNA: TGTGCCAGCAGCTTGTTGTTGACGGGAAACTCCTACAATGAGCAGTTCTTC. Translated, it gives CASSLLLTGNSYNEQFF.

The chain employs TRBV19 and TRBJ1-4, with TRBD1 identical over 9 bases. Trimming at V came to 7 bases and at J to 7 bases, leaving 10 bases not matched to a gene. The CDR3 spans 15 residues. From germline, CDR1 is LNHDA and CDR2 SQIVND (reference sequence). CDR3 region: CASTTRDRVSEKLFF. CDR3 bases: TGTGCCAGTACCACCCGGGACAGGGTGAGTGAAAAACTGTTTTTT.

The rearrangement joins TRBV5-6 to TRBJ2-1; a possible D gene is TRBD2 (6 bases). Trimming left V 3 bases short and J 3 bases short, with 19 bases between. CDR1 is SGHDT and CDR2 is YYEEEE in the germline V gene. CDR3 length: 17 residues. The CDR3 DNA reads as TGTGCCAGCAGCTGGGCCTCGACTAGTCTCTTCTACAATGAGCAGTTCTTC. It yields the protein CASSWASTSLFYNEQFF.

V is TRBV7-3 and J is TRBJ2-2; D might be TRBD2 (6 bases). CDR3 length equals 17 residues. CDR1 SGHTA and CDR2 FQGTGA come from the germline V gene. The V gene lost 1 base and the J gene lost 2 bases, with 14 bases spanning the gap. CDR3 region: CASSLNEEGRNTGELFF. Here the CDR3 DNA reads TGTGCCAGCAGCTTAAATGAGGAGGGTAGAAACACCGGGGAGCTGTTTTTT.

The rearrangement uses TRBV27 and TRBJ2-7; 11 nucleotides match TRBD1. Germline-derived CDR1 and CDR2 are MNHEY and SMNVEV (reference sequence). CDR3 size: 13 residues. Losses at the gene ends were 7 bases for V and 3 bases for J; bases not matched to a gene: 2. The CDR3 loop reads CASTGTGGYEQYF. CDR3 DNA: TGTGCCAGCACGGGGACAGGGGGCTACGAGCAGTACTTC.

This rearrangement joins TRBV7-9 to TRBJ2-7, with 9 bases fitting TRBD1. The CDR3 length is 12 residues. CDR1 and CDR2 from the germline V gene are SEHNR and FQNEAQ (reference sequence). With 10 bases clipped from V and 4 bases from J, the junction kept 5 bases outside the gene matches. The CDR3 bases are TGTGCCATCCAGGGACAGGGTTACGAGCAGTACTTC. Its protein product is CAIQGQGYEQYF.

V and J are TRBV10-3 and TRBJ1-1, with TRBD1 as a possible D gene (5 bases). The CDR3 has 14 amino acids. Trimming left V 6 bases short and J 5 bases short, with 16 bases between. Germline V lookup: CDR1 ENHRY, CDR2 SYGVKD. DNA for the CDR3: TGTGCCATCAGCCCTTCAGGGCGGGGGACTGAAGCTTTCTTT. Protein sequence: CAISPSGRGTEAFF.